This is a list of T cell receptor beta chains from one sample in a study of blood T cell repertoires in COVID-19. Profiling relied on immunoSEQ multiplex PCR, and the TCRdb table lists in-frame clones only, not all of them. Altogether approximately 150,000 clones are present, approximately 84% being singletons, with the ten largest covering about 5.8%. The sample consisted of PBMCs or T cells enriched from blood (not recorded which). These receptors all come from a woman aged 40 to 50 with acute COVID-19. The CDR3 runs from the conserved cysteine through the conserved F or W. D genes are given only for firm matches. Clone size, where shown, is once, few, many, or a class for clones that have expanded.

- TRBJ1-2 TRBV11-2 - TGTGCCAGCAGCCCCGCTGGAAAAGGGGGATCTCGAGGCTACACCTTC CASSPAGKGGSRGYTF
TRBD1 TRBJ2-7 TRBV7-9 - TGTGCCAGCAGCTCCCGGGACAGGGACGACGAGCAGTACTTC CASSSRDRDDEQYF
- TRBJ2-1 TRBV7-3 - TGTGCCAGCAGCCGCCAAGGACAGTACAATGAGCAGTTCTTC CASSRQGQYNEQFF
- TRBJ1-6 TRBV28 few TGTGCCAGCGGGGGGGAGTTAAGAGGGAGATCACCCCTCCACTTT CASGGELRGRSPLHF
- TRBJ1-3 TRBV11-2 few TGTGCCAGCAGCTTAGCCTACAGGGCCCATTCTGGAAACACCATATATTTT CASSLAYRAHSGNTIYF
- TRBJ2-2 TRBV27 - TGTGCCAGCAGTTTAATGAGCCCGAGCGGCCCCGGGGAGCTGTTTTTT CASSLMSPSGPGELFF
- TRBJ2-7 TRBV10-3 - TGTGCAGGAGCGGCCTCTCTCTACGAGCAGTACTTC CAGAASLYEQYF
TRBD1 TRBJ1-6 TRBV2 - TGTGCCAGCAGTGGACAGGGAAATAATTCACCCCTCCACTTT CASSGQGNNSPLHF
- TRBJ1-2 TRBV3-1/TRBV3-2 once TGTGCCAGCAGCCAAGAAGGGGGTGGTGGCTACACCTTC CASSQEGGGGYTF
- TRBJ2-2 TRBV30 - TGTGCCTGGAGTGTCGGGGGTTTTCCCGGGGAGCTGTTTTTT CAWSVGGFPGELFF